The 29 T cell receptor beta chains below were found in one sample sequenced in a study of T cell repertoires in cytomegalovirus infection (dated by TCRdb to about 2019). Sequencing relied on an Illumina HiSeq 1500. In TCRdb, the public reads were trimmed at Q25 with fastp and aligned with MiXCR, with productive beta chains retained. When rows share a CDR3 protein, they turn into one entry using the most common DNA and genes. The sample records 200,000 or so distinct CDR3 sequences, over 25% of which are singletons. 31% of the sample rests with the top ten. Specimen: PBMCs. The receptors here all came from a human donor in good health (CMV status not recorded). Some clones in this sample may be carry-over from other donors' samples.

Comments on this clonotype: Given a much more abundant clone one base away, this may be a read error. The chain links TRBV7-2 to TRBJ2-2, with D perhaps assigned TRBD1 or TRBD2 (5 bases each). Germline values: CDR1 SGHTA, CDR2 FQGNSA. V lost 5 bases to trimming and J lost 3 bases, with 13 bases between them. This CDR3 spans 15 amino acids. The CDR3 sequence is CASSPSGRYTGELFF. The CDR3 DNA is TGTGCCAGCAGCCCGTCGGGACGTTACACCGGGGAGCTGTTTTTT. Looking up the rest from reference TRBV7-2 and TRBJ2-2 gives the full variable domain: GAGVSQSPSNKVTEKGKDVELRCDPISGHTALYWYRQSLGQGLEFLIYFQGNSAPDKSGLPSDRFSAERTGGSVSTLTIQRTQQEDSAVYLCASSPSGRYTGELFFGEGSRLTVL.

This chain connects TRBV2 to TRBJ1-2, with a tentative D call TRBD1 (5 bases). The V gene lost 8 bases and the J gene lost 6 bases, with 13 bases spanning the gap. Germline CDR1 reads SNHLY; CDR2 reads FYNNEI. The CDR3 has 12 amino acids. CDR3 protein: CASSGRANGYTF. The CDR3 DNA follows: TGTGCCAGCTCAGGGAGGGCAAATGGCTACACCTTC. The full variable domain, its missing parts supplied by reference TRBV2 and TRBJ1-2, is EPEVTQTPSHQVTQMGQEVILRCVPISNHLYFYWYRQILGQKVEFLVSFYNNEISEKSEIFDDQFSVERPDGSNFTLKIRSTKLEDSAMYFCASSGRANGYTFGSGTRLTVV.

This sequence joins TRBV29-1 and TRBJ1-1; D not resolved. CDR1 and CDR2 (germline): SQVTM, ANQGSEA. With 5 bases removed from V and 1 base from J, the gap between germline ends came to 11 bases. CDR3 length equals 13 residues. This chain's CDR3 is CSVRMQGNTEAFF. The CDR3 bases are TGCAGCGTTCGTATGCAAGGGAACACTGAAGCTTTCTTT.

This clonotype came up many times. J is TRBJ2-7 and V is TRBV11-2, with 11 bases matching TRBD1. Looked up from germline, CDR1 is SGHAT and CDR2 is FQNNGV. V shed 3 bases, J shed 3 bases, and the junction held 1 base outside the gene matches. CDR3 length: 14 residues. CDR3 residues: CASSLGTGGYEQYF. DNA for the CDR3: TGTGCCAGCAGCTTGGGGACAGGGGGCTACGAGCAGTACTTC.

This clonotype has just a few counts. V usage is TRBV19 and J usage is TRBJ2-3; D is perhaps TRBD1 or TRBD2 (5 bases each). Per the germline V gene, CDR1 is LNHDA and CDR2 is SQIVND (reference sequence). Between the trimmed V and J ends, which lost 7 bases and 1 base, there was a span of 9 bases. This CDR3 is built from 13 residues. CDR3 coding DNA: TGTGCCAGTACAGGGACGGGCACAGATACGCAGTATTTT. Translation: CASTGTGTDTQYF.

The rearrangement links TRBV12-3 or TRBV12-4 to TRBJ1-4; 7 bases match TRBD1. After removal of 8 bases from V and 7 bases from J, the junction contained 10 bases not matched to a gene. The CDR3 is 14 amino acids. As DNA, the CDR3 is TGTGCCAGCTCGATACAGGGGAGGGGTGAAAAACTGTTTTTT. Protein sequence: CASSIQGRGEKLFF.

The table lists this clonotype with a few counts. The V call is TRBV29-1, the J call TRBJ2-7; D remains unclear. Deletions cut 2 bases from V and 3 bases from J, with 8 bases between. CDR1 is SQVTM and CDR2 is ANQGSEA in the germline V gene. This CDR3 has 12 residues. The DNA for the CDR3 is TGCAGCGTTGAATTGAGTCTCTACGAGCAGTACTTC. The encoded protein is CSVELSLYEQYF.

This clonotype was counted only a few times. This chain connects TRBV6-2 or TRBV6-3 to TRBJ2-3, with D unclear. V gave up 6 bases and J gave up 6 bases, with 13 bases separating them. Germline V CDR1 and CDR2: MNHEY, SVGEGT. The CDR3 loop spans 13 amino acids. This chain's CDR3 is CASSIGLPDTQYF. CDR3 DNA: TGTGCCAGCAGCATTGGGCTGCCGGATACGCAGTATTTT.

The table lists this clonotype with a few counts. This chain uses TRBV5-5 with TRBJ1-4; 7 bases line up with TRBD1. Germline V gives CDR1 SGHKS, CDR2 YYEKEE (reference sequence). This CDR3 comprises 16 residues. After removal of 4 bases from V and 0 bases from J, the junction contained 6 bases not matched to a gene. CDR3 region: CASSLTGAATNEKLFF. The CDR3 DNA sequence: TGTGCCAGCAGCCTTACAGGGGCAGCAACTAATGAAAAACTGTTTTTT.

This clonotype was seen a few times. The gene calls are TRBV20-1 and TRBJ2-7, with a weak D call TRBD2 (6 bases). Germline V gene sequence: CDR1 DFQATT, CDR2 SNEGSKA (reference sequence). Trimming left V 3 bases short and J 1 base short, with 19 bases between. This CDR3 comprises 16 residues. The CDR3 DNA reads as TGCAGTGCTAGTGTTTGGGGGGTACGGAATTCCTACGAGCAGTACTTC. Protein sequence: CSASVWGVRNSYEQYF.

This clonotype occurred a few times. The chain links TRBV5-1 to TRBJ2-3, with a tentative D call TRBD2 (5 bases). The germline V gene has CDR1 SGHRS and CDR2 YFSETQ. Deletions cut 4 bases from V and 2 bases from J, with 14 bases between. This CDR3 is 15 amino acids long. The CDR3 sequence: CASSLTGIYTDTQYF. CDR3 DNA sequence: TGCGCCAGCAGCCTGACCGGGATCTACACAGATACGCAGTATTTT.

This clonotype was seen a handful of times. This chain connects TRBV29-1 to TRBJ1-1, with 8 nucleotides matching TRBD1. Germline-derived CDR1 and CDR2 are SQVTM and ANQGSEA. There are 14 residues in the CDR3. After removal of 7 bases from V and 11 bases from J, the junction contained 18 bases not matched to a gene. CDR3 in amino acids: CSGDGQGSSGMAFF. The CDR3 region has the DNA TGCAGCGGGGATGGACAGGGCTCCTCGGGTATGGCTTTCTTT.

The chain carries TRBV20-1 and TRBJ2-1; TRBD2 is a possible D gene (7 bases). V was pared by 6 bases and J by 2 bases, with 14 bases between. Looked up from germline, CDR1 is DFQATT and CDR2 is SNEGSKA (reference sequence). This CDR3 has 14 residues. The CDR3 loop is CSASRGPTYNEQFF. The CDR3 nucleotides are TGCAGTGCCTCGCGGGGGCCCACCTACAATGAGCAGTTCTTC.

The J gene is TRBJ1-5, the V gene TRBV12-3 or TRBV12-4; D is ambiguous. V lost 5 bases and J lost 4, with 6 bases in between. The CDR3 length is 12 residues. The CDR3 reads CASSARNQPQHF. The CDR3 bases are TGTGCCAGCAGTGCGAGGAATCAGCCCCAGCATTTT.

The chain uses TRBV20-1 and TRBJ2-7; TRBD1 agrees at 11 bases. V trimming: 6 bases; J trimming: 11 bases; junction bases outside the gene matches: 18. CDR1 is DFQATT, CDR2 SNEGSKA, per germline (reference sequence). CDR3 length: 15 amino acids. The CDR3: CSASSAGTGGRLEYF. In DNA form, the CDR3 reads TGCAGTGCCAGCAGCGCCGGGACAGGGGGTAGGTTGGAGTACTTC.

Notes on this clonotype: A much bigger clone sits one base away, suggesting this may be a read error. This rearrangement joins TRBV12-3 or TRBV12-4 to TRBJ1-2; 9 bases are shared with TRBD1. V was clipped by 9 bases and J by 2 bases; unmatched bases: 19. CDR3 length: 18 residues. DNA of the CDR3: TGTGCCAGGAGTCCCCGCCTCGAGTTACAGGGGGCAAACTATGGCTACACCTTC. Its protein is CARSPRLELQGANYGYTF.

This sequence joins TRBV29-1 and TRBJ1-2; 7 bases are shared with TRBD1. Per the germline V gene, CDR1 is SQVTM and CDR2 is ANQGSEA. V lost 4 bases and J lost 8; bases outside the gene matches: 19. CDR3 length equals 16 residues. Written as DNA, the CDR3 is TGCAGCGTTGGACCACCGGGGGGTAGGGGGCTTGGAGGCTACACCTTC. This codes for CSVGPPGGRGLGGYTF.

In its sample, this clonotype was seen once. CDR3 DNA: TGTGCCTGGAATGGGGGACTAGCGCGAAATGAGCAGTTCTTC. This gives the protein CAWNGGLARNEQFF. The chain recombines TRBV30 with TRBJ2-1; 10 nucleotides match TRBD2. V was pared by 4 bases and J by 7 bases, with 7 bases of the junction left unmatched. The CDR3 sequence is 14 residues long. Germline V gives CDR1 GTSNPN, CDR2 SVGIG (reference sequence).

On this clonotype itself: Sequence at one end of the junction differs from germline and may be a read error. J is TRBJ1-1 and V is TRBV7-2; D ambiguous. This CDR3 region has 11 residues. Germline values: CDR1 SGHTA, CDR2 FQGNSA. This chain's CDR3 is CASSLYTVAFF. The CDR3 nucleotides are TGTGCCAGCAGCCTTTACACTGTAGCTTTCTTT.

In its sample, this clonotype was seen many times. The V gene is TRBV11-2, the J gene TRBJ2-7, with TRBD1 identical over 11 bases. V lost 5 bases, J lost 6 bases, and 3 bases stayed unmatched. The germline CDR1 and CDR2 sequences are SGHAT and FQNNGV. This CDR3 has 13 amino acids. The CDR3 region is CASSRGQGGEQYF. The CDR3 bases are TGTGCCAGCAGCAGGGGACAGGGGGGCGAGCAGTACTTC.

There are a few counts of this clonotype. The chain joins TRBV6-1 to TRBJ1-2; D uncertain. V lost 3 bases to trimming and J lost 3 bases, with 14 bases between them. The CDR3 is made up of 15 amino acids. Per germline, CDR1 MNHNS and CDR2 SASEGT. CDR3 in DNA: TGTGCCAGCAGTGACGACATTCTGGTGGACTATGGCTACACCTTC. It encodes CASSDDILVDYGYTF.

The chain employs TRBV6-2 or TRBV6-3 and TRBJ2-2; TRBD1 or TRBD2 may be the D gene (5 bases each). V was pared by 2 bases and J by 2 bases, with 15 bases between. This CDR3 is 17 amino acids long. Germline lookup yields CDR1 MNHEY and CDR2 SVGEGT. Written as DNA, the CDR3 is TGTGCCAGCAGTTACCCCGAGGGACGGGTCAACACCGGGGAGCTGTTTTTT. Its protein product is CASSYPEGRVNTGELFF.

The V call is TRBV20-1, the J call TRBJ1-1; D possibly corresponds to TRBD1 (6 bases). The V gene lost 0 bases and the J gene lost 6 bases, with 14 bases spanning the gap. This CDR3 region has 14 residues. The germline V gene has CDR1 DFQATT and CDR2 SNEGSKA (reference sequence). CDR3 DNA sequence: TGCAGTGCTAGAGATGGAGGGGGGTTCGCTGAAGCTTTCTTT. It yields the protein CSARDGGGFAEAFF.

There are a few counts of this clonotype. This sequence joins TRBV6-1 and TRBJ1-2; D is unresolved. V was clipped by 5 bases and J by 2 bases, with 6 bases between them. The germline V gene has CDR1 MNHNS and CDR2 SASEGT. The CDR3 is 12 amino acids. CDR3 region: CASSNPNYGYTF. The CDR3, as DNA: TGTGCCAGCAGTAATCCCAACTATGGCTACACCTTC.

The chain recombines TRBV18 with TRBJ1-5; D not certain. The V gene's germline CDR1 is KGHSH and CDR2 LQKENI. This CDR3 spans 15 amino acids. The germline V and J ends were trimmed by 3 bases and 3 bases, with 12 bases remaining between them. The CDR3 region is CASSPNARINQPQHF. CDR3 DNA sequence: TGTGCCAGCTCACCTAACGCCAGAATCAATCAGCCCCAGCATTTT.

CDR3 amino acids: CASSLQGGYSNQPQHF. In DNA form, the CDR3 reads TGTGCCAGCAGCTTGCAGGGGGGGTATAGCAATCAGCCCCAGCATTTT. The gene calls are TRBV7-8 and TRBJ1-5, with 7 bases matching TRBD1. V was clipped by 3 bases and J by 0 bases; unmatched bases: 5. The germline gives CDR1 SGHVS, CDR2 FQNEAQ. CDR3 length: 16 amino acids.

This clonotype has a handful of counts. This chain uses TRBV5-4 with TRBJ2-1; 9 bases are a match to TRBD1. V lost 4 bases and J lost 6; bases outside the gene matches: 2. The CDR3 runs 13 residues. Germline CDR1 is SGHNT and CDR2 is YYREEE (reference sequence). This chain's CDR3 is CASSPDRGNEQFF. The CDR3 coding sequence is TGTGCCAGCAGCCCGGACAGGGGCAATGAGCAGTTCTTC.

There are a few counts of this clonotype. The chain couples TRBV6-6 to TRBJ1-2; D not certain. The germline CDR1 and CDR2 sequences are MNHNY and SVGAGI (reference sequence). The CDR3 sequence is 13 residues long. Trimming left V 5 bases short and J 0 bases short, with 7 bases between. CDR3 DNA sequence: TGTGCCAGCAGTCCCGGGACTAACTATGGCTACACCTTC. As protein: CASSPGTNYGYTF.

This rearrangement joins TRBV2 to TRBJ1-2; no reliable D call. The CDR3 runs 14 residues. Trimming cost V 4 bases and J 5 bases, with 14 bases left between them. CDR1 is SNHLY, CDR2 FYNNEI, per germline. Here the CDR3 reads CASSGKSTRYGYTF. CDR3 in DNA: TGTGCCAGCAGTGGCAAATCTACTCGATATGGCTACACCTTC.